This TCR beta chain was sequenced for a study of OX40 agonist ivuxolimab in advanced cancers. Here immunoSEQ multiplex PCR was the method, and the copy in TCRdb shows in-frame clones only, minus some. Of 70,000 or so clones listed, 90% to 95% were seen once; the top ten hold about 14%. Germline values: CDR1 MDHEN, CDR2 SYDVKM. The J segment lost 1 base and the V segment lost 6 bases, leaving 8 bases of the junction unmatched. The CDR3 runs 15 residues. V and J are TRBV28 and TRBJ2-7, with 8 positions matching TRBD1. The input for sequencing was CD4+ or CD8+ T cells sorted from blood, taken in a trial of the OX40 agonist ivuxolimab. The clonotype was recovered from an adult with an advanced solid tumor such as melanoma, head and neck, liver or kidney cancer. The CDR3 sequence is CASRPLDRASYEQYF. CDR3 bases: TGTGCCAGCAGACCTCTGGACAGGGCGTCCTACGAGCAGTACTTC.